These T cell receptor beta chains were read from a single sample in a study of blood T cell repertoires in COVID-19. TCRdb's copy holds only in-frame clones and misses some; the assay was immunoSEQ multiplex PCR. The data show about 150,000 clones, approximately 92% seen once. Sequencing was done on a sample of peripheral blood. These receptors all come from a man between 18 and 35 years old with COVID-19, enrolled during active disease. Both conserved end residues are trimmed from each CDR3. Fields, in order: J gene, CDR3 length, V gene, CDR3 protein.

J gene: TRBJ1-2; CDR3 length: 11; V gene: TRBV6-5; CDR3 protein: ASRTRYFGGYT
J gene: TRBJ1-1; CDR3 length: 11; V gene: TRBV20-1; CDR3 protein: SASLSVNTEAF
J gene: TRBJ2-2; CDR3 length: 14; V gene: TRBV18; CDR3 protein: ASSPAGTTNTGELF
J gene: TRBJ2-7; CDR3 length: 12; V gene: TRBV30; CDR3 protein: AWSVRRDSYEQY
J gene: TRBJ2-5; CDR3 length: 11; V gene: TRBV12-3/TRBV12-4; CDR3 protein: ASIPGGEETQY
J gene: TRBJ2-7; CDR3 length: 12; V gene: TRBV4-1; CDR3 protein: ASGRGVTSYEQY
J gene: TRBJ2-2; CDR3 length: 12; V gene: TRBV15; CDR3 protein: ATSRAGGGGELF
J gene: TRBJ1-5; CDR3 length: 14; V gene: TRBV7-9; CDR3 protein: ASSSEQRQSNQPQH
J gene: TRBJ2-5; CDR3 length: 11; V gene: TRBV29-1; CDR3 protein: SVDTGATKTQY
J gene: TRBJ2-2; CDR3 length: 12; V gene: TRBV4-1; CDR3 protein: ASSGQGSTGELF
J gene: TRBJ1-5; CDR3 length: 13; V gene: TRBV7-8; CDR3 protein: ASSLVAGRNQPQH
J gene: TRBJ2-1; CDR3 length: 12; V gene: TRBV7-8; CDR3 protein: ASSATLGGSEQF
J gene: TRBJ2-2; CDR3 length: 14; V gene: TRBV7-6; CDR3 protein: ASSERTSGVTGELF
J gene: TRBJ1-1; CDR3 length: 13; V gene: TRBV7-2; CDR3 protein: ASSAGIFMNTEAF
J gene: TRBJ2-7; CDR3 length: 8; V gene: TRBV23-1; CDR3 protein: ASTRYEQY
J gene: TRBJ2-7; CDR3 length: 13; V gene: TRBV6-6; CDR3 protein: ASSYPGSYSYEQY
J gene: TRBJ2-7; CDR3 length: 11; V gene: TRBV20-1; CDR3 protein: SASNGERHEQY
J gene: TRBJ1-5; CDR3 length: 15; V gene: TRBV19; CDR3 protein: ASSIVSGGRGNQPQH
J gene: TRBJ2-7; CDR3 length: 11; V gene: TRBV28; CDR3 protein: ASSFLQTYEQY
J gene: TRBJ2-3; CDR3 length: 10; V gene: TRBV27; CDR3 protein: ASSPHTDTQY
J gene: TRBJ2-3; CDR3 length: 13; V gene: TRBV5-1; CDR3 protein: ASSPGLAGKDTQY
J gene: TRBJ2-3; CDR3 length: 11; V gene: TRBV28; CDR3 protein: ATGTSSPDTQY
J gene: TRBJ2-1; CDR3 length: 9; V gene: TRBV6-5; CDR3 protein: ASSYSRELF
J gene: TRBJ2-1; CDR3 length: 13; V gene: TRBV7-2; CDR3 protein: ASSGTSWLNNEQF
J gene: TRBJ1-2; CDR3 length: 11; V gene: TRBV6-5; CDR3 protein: ASSRTGSYGYT
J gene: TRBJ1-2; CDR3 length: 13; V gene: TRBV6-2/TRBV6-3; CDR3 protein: ASSKPGTDNYGYT
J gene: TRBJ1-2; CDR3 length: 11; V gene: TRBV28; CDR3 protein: ASSRTGFYGYT
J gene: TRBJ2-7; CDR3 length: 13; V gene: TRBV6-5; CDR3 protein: ASSTGTPSSYEQY
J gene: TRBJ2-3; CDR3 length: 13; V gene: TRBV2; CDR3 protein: ASSAAVASTDTQY
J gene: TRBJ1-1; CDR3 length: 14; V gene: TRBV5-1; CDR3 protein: ASSSPRTGENTEAF
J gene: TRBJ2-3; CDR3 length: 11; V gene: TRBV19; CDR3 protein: ASHGGSTDTQY
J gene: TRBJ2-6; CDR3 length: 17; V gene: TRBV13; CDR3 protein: ASSLGRGTDYSGANVLT
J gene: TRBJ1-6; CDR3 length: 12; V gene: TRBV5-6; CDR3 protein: ASSFGVRNSPLH
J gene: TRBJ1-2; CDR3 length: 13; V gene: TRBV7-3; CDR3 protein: ASSLTDRGDYGYT
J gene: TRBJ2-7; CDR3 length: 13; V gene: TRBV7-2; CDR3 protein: ASSPRTGSVREQY
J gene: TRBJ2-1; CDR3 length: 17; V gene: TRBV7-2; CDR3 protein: ASSLAGGQGAGWYNEQF
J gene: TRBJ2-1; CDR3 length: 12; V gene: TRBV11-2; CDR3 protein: ASRAAGTGNEQF
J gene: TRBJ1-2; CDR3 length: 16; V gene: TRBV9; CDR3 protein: ASSVGDRAIRANYGYT
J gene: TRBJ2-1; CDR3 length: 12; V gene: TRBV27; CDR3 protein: ASSLQGAFNEQF
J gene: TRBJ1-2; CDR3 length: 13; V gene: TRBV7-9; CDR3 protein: ASSSLTGEGYGYT
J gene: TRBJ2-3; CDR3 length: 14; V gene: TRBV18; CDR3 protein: ASSPRLADNTDTQY
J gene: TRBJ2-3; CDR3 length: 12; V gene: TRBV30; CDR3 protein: AWTSGASTDTQY
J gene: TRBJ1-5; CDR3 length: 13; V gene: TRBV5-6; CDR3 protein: ASSLGWDRGLPQH
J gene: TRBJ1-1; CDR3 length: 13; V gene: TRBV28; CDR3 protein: ASGRDRLMNTEAF
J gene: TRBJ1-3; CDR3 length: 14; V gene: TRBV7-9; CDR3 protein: ASSFVASSSGNTIY
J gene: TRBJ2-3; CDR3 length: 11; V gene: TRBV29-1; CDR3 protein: SVQTGGTDTQY
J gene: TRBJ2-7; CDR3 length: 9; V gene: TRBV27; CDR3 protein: ASTLGDEQY
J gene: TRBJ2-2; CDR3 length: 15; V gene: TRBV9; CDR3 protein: ASSPRLAGEVTGELF
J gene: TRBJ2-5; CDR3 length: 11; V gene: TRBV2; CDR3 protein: ASASGGAGTQY
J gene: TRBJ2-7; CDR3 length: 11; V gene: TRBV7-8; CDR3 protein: ASSSGTLYEQY
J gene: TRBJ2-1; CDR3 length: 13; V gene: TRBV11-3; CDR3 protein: ASSSLAGGVNEQF
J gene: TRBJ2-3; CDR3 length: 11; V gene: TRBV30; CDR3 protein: AWSVRVPDTQY